A selection of T cell receptor beta chains follows, all from one sample in a study of cytotoxic CD8 clonotypes in ibrutinib-treated CLL. Method: immunoSEQ multiplex PCR; TCRdb's copy keeps in-frame clones and lacks some. Of about 140,000 clones listed, roughly 77% are singletons. Sequenced material: PBMCs, taken after 12 months of ibrutinib treatment. These TCRs come from a human donor with chronic lymphocytic leukemia. The CDR3 runs from the conserved cysteine through the conserved F or W. Each record gives: V gene, D gene, clone size, J gene, CDR3 protein, CDR3 DNA. The D gene is left open where the match is weak. Some rows mark clone size as missing; the rest say once, few, many or name a class of expanded clone.

v_gene: TRBV11-3
d_gene: TRBD2
abundance: -
j_gene: TRBJ2-7
CDR3aa: CASSLASSGRRHEQYF
CDR3nt: TGTGCCAGCAGCTTAGCATCCAGCGGGAGGCGCCACGAGCAGTACTTC

v_gene: TRBV27
d_gene: TRBD1
abundance: few
j_gene: TRBJ2-7
CDR3aa: CASSHRQGPDEQYF
CDR3nt: TGTGCCAGCAGTCATAGACAGGGGCCGGACGAGCAGTACTTC

v_gene: TRBV6-1
d_gene: -
abundance: -
j_gene: TRBJ2-3
CDR3aa: CASKAGPSTDTQYF
CDR3nt: TGTGCCAGCAAAGCGGGCCCTAGCACAGATACGCAGTATTTT

v_gene: TRBV7-9
d_gene: -
abundance: many
j_gene: TRBJ2-1
CDR3aa: CASSLDQGRGDYNEQFF
CDR3nt: TGTGCCAGCAGCTTAGATCAAGGTAGAGGGGACTACAATGAGCAGTTCTTC

v_gene: TRBV18
d_gene: -
abundance: -
j_gene: TRBJ1-1
CDR3aa: CASSQRQENTEAFF
CDR3nt: TGTGCCAGCTCACAAAGACAGGAGAACACTGAAGCTTTCTTT

v_gene: TRBV7-9
d_gene: -
abundance: -
j_gene: TRBJ2-3
CDR3aa: CASSTRQSTDTQYF
CDR3nt: TGTGCCAGCAGCACGAGACAGTCCACAGATACGCAGTATTTT

v_gene: TRBV19
d_gene: -
abundance: -
j_gene: TRBJ1-5
CDR3aa: CASSISRTRISNQPQHF
CDR3nt: TGTGCCAGTAGTATCTCTCGGACAAGGATTAGCAATCAGCCCCAGCATTTT

v_gene: TRBV2
d_gene: -
abundance: -
j_gene: TRBJ1-5
CDR3aa: CASSESGQPQHF
CDR3nt: TGTGCCAGCAGTGAATCCGGTCAGCCCCAGCATTTT

v_gene: TRBV2
d_gene: -
abundance: -
j_gene: TRBJ2-5
CDR3aa: CASSGLGGETQYF
CDR3nt: TGTGCCAGCAGCGGATTGGGTGGGGAGACCCAGTACTTC

v_gene: TRBV6-6
d_gene: -
abundance: -
j_gene: TRBJ1-1
CDR3aa: CASSYSTEAFF
CDR3nt: TGTGCCAGCAGTTACTCTACTGAAGCTTTCTTT

v_gene: TRBV7-9
d_gene: TRBD1
abundance: few
j_gene: TRBJ1-4
CDR3aa: CASNPMAGTVGEKLFF
CDR3nt: TGTGCCAGCAATCCGATGGCGGGGACAGTAGGTGAAAAACTGTTTTTT

v_gene: TRBV19
d_gene: -
abundance: -
j_gene: TRBJ1-1
CDR3aa: CASSKWAATEAFF
CDR3nt: TGTGCCAGTAGTAAATGGGCGGCCACTGAAGCTTTCTTT

v_gene: TRBV30
d_gene: -
abundance: -
j_gene: TRBJ1-1
CDR3aa: CAWMIGGLGTTEAFF
CDR3nt: TGTGCCTGGATGATAGGGGGTCTCGGAACCACTGAAGCTTTCTTT

v_gene: TRBV6-5
d_gene: TRBD1
abundance: -
j_gene: TRBJ2-1
CDR3aa: CASRTGQGNYNEQFF
CDR3nt: TGTGCCAGCAGAACAGGACAGGGGAACTACAATGAGCAGTTCTTC

v_gene: TRBV18
d_gene: TRBD2
abundance: -
j_gene: TRBJ2-7
CDR3aa: CASSPLAGVASYEQYF
CDR3nt: TGTGCCAGCTCACCCCTAGCGGGAGTAGCATCCTACGAGCAGTACTTC

v_gene: TRBV5-1
d_gene: -
abundance: -
j_gene: TRBJ2-5
CDR3aa: CASSLAGSQETQYF
CDR3nt: TGCGCCAGCAGCTTGGCCGGGTCCCAAGAGACCCAGTACTTC

v_gene: TRBV19
d_gene: -
abundance: few
j_gene: TRBJ1-2
CDR3aa: CASRAEGEANYGYTF
CDR3nt: TGTGCCAGTCGCGCTGAGGGAGAAGCTAACTATGGCTACACCTTC

v_gene: TRBV28
d_gene: TRBD2
abundance: -
j_gene: TRBJ2-7
CDR3aa: CASSPLSGRAYEQYF
CDR3nt: TGTGCCAGCAGTCCCCTTAGCGGGAGGGCCTACGAGCAGTACTTC

v_gene: TRBV19
d_gene: TRBD2
abundance: -
j_gene: TRBJ2-3
CDR3aa: CASSITTSGNVGTQYF
CDR3nt: TGTGCCAGTAGTATCACGACTAGCGGGAACGTCGGTACGCAGTATTTT

v_gene: TRBV7-2
d_gene: TRBD1
abundance: -
j_gene: TRBJ1-2
CDR3aa: CASSLTDRLGYTF
CDR3nt: TGTGCCAGCAGCTTAACGGACAGGCTTGGCTACACCTTC

v_gene: TRBV7-9
d_gene: TRBD2
abundance: -
j_gene: TRBJ2-1
CDR3aa: CASSPITGTRLHEQFF
CDR3nt: TGTGCCAGCAGCCCAATTACCGGGACTAGACTCCATGAGCAGTTCTTC

v_gene: TRBV7-9
d_gene: -
abundance: many
j_gene: TRBJ2-1
CDR3aa: CASRSPGFADNEQFF
CDR3nt: TGTGCCAGCAGGTCTCCGGGCTTTGCGGACAATGAGCAGTTCTTC

v_gene: TRBV29-1
d_gene: -
abundance: -
j_gene: TRBJ1-2
CDR3aa: CSVPGRIPDGYTF
CDR3nt: TGCAGCGTTCCGGGTCGGATACCAGATGGCTACACCTTC

v_gene: TRBV6-5
d_gene: -
abundance: -
j_gene: TRBJ2-7
CDR3aa: CASSYSLAGGYEQYF
CDR3nt: TGTGCCAGCAGTTACTCTCTAGCAGGGGGGTACGAGCAGTACTTC

v_gene: TRBV11-3
d_gene: -
abundance: -
j_gene: TRBJ1-1
CDR3aa: CASSLDRLSTEAFF
CDR3nt: TGTGCCAGCAGCTTAGACCGGTTGTCGACTGAAGCTTTCTTT

v_gene: TRBV10-3
d_gene: -
abundance: few
j_gene: TRBJ1-1
CDR3aa: CAISESYFQAGQFTEAFF
CDR3nt: TGTGCCATCAGTGAGTCCTATTTCCAGGCAGGGCAATTCACTGAAGCTTTCTTT

v_gene: TRBV2
d_gene: -
abundance: -
j_gene: TRBJ2-5
CDR3aa: CASSSGTHAPWTQYF
CDR3nt: TGTGCCAGCAGCTCCGGGACGCACGCACCGTGGACCCAGTACTTC

v_gene: TRBV4-1
d_gene: -
abundance: few
j_gene: TRBJ1-5
CDR3aa: CASSQDRTGRQPQHF
CDR3nt: TGCGCCAGCAGCCAAGATCGAACAGGTCGCCAGCCCCAGCATTTT

v_gene: TRBV30
d_gene: TRBD1
abundance: -
j_gene: TRBJ2-7
CDR3aa: CASDRGANYEQYF
CDR3nt: TGTGCCTCTGACAGGGGGGCTAACTACGAGCAGTACTTC

v_gene: TRBV9
d_gene: TRBD2
abundance: -
j_gene: TRBJ2-3
CDR3aa: CASNIAGGSADTQYF
CDR3nt: TGTGCCAGCAACATAGCGGGAGGGAGTGCAGATACGCAGTATTTT

v_gene: TRBV4-3
d_gene: TRBD2
abundance: -
j_gene: TRBJ2-2
CDR3aa: CASSQDRTTGGVGELFF
CDR3nt: TGCGCCAGCAGCCAAGACCGAACGACGGGAGGGGTCGGGGAGCTGTTTTTT

v_gene: TRBV7-9
d_gene: -
abundance: -
j_gene: TRBJ1-5
CDR3aa: CASSPRDNYQPQHF
CDR3nt: TGTGCCAGCAGCCCCCGGGACAACTATCAGCCCCAGCATTTT

v_gene: TRBV14
d_gene: -
abundance: -
j_gene: TRBJ2-7
CDR3aa: CASSPERFEQYF
CDR3nt: TGTGCCAGCAGCCCCGAGAGGTTCGAGCAGTACTTC

v_gene: TRBV2
d_gene: TRBD1
abundance: -
j_gene: TRBJ2-7
CDR3aa: CASSVGRGLYEQYF
CDR3nt: TGTGCCAGCAGTGTGGGCAGGGGGCTCTACGAGCAGTACTTC

v_gene: TRBV7-9
d_gene: TRBD1
abundance: -
j_gene: TRBJ2-7
CDR3aa: CASSFVGTGRSYEQYF
CDR3nt: TGTGCCAGCAGCTTTGTCGGGACAGGGCGTTCCTACGAGCAGTACTTC

v_gene: TRBV28
d_gene: -
abundance: -
j_gene: TRBJ2-4
CDR3aa: CASSSGQFLAKNIQYF
CDR3nt: TGTGCCAGCAGTTCCGGACAGTTCCTAGCCAAAAACATTCAGTACTTC

v_gene: TRBV5-6
d_gene: -
abundance: -
j_gene: TRBJ1-2
CDR3aa: CASSLAGGNYGYTF
CDR3nt: TGTGCCAGCAGCTTGGCTGGGGGAAACTATGGCTACACCTTC

v_gene: TRBV5-6
d_gene: -
abundance: once
j_gene: TRBJ2-5
CDR3aa: CASSLSQGQYF
CDR3nt: TGTGCCAGCAGCTTGTCCCAGGGGCAGTACTTC

v_gene: TRBV28
d_gene: TRBD2
abundance: large
j_gene: TRBJ2-3
CDR3aa: CASSLEFLADDTDTQYF
CDR3nt: TGTGCCAGCAGTCTCGAGTTCCTAGCGGACGACACAGATACGCAGTATTTT

v_gene: TRBV30
d_gene: -
abundance: once
j_gene: TRBJ2-7
CDR3aa: CAWSILPRAYEQYF
CDR3nt: TGTGCCTGGAGTATACTTCCTCGGGCCTACGAGCAGTACTTC

v_gene: TRBV7-6
d_gene: TRBD1
abundance: -
j_gene: TRBJ1-2
CDR3aa: CASSLGQGYGYTF
CDR3nt: TGTGCCAGCAGCTTGGGACAGGGCTATGGCTACACCTTC

v_gene: TRBV10-2
d_gene: -
abundance: -
j_gene: TRBJ2-7
CDR3aa: CASHRDGGYEQYF
CDR3nt: TGTGCCAGTCACCGGGACGGAGGCTACGAGCAGTACTTC

v_gene: TRBV5-1
d_gene: -
abundance: -
j_gene: TRBJ2-5
CDR3aa: CASSTGQETQYF
CDR3nt: TGCGCCAGCAGTACCGGCCAAGAGACCCAGTACTTC

v_gene: TRBV5-5
d_gene: TRBD1
abundance: -
j_gene: TRBJ1-5
CDR3aa: CASSFRGQGNQPQHF
CDR3nt: TGTGCCAGCAGCTTCCGGGGACAGGGCAATCAGCCCCAGCATTTT

v_gene: TRBV18
d_gene: -
abundance: -
j_gene: TRBJ1-2
CDR3aa: CASAPGGGRPGYTF
CDR3nt: TGTGCCAGCGCGCCCGGAGGGGGGCGACCGGGCTACACCTTC